These 24 T cell receptor beta chains were all obtained from the same sample, sequenced in a study of T cell responses to AZD1222 COVID-19 vaccine. Here immunoSEQ multiplex PCR was the method, and the copy in TCRdb shows in-frame clones only, minus some. The table records 150,000 or so clones, 85% to 90% of them present only once. The input for sequencing was peripheral blood, taken on day 0 of AZD1222 vaccination. These receptors originate from an adult in good health.

The chain joins TRBV6-1 to TRBJ2-1; tentative D call: TRBD1 (5 bases). The CDR3 is made up of 15 amino acids. The V gene lost 0 bases and the J gene lost 10 bases, with 16 bases spanning the gap. The germline CDR1 and CDR2 sequences are MNHNS and SASEGT. The CDR3 loop reads CASSEALQGLGEQFF. For the CDR3, the DNA is TGTGCCAGCAGTGAAGCGCTTCAGGGTTTAGGCGAGCAGTTCTTC.

The V call is TRBV12-3 or TRBV12-4, the J call TRBJ1-5, with D possibly TRBD1 on 6 matching bases. This CDR3 has 13 amino acids. V lost 5 bases and J lost 4, with 9 bases in between. The CDR3 DNA reads TGTGCCAGCAGTCACAGGGTAAATCAGCCCCAGCATTTT. The encoded protein is CASSHRVNQPQHF.

The chain couples TRBV6-5 to TRBJ1-4; 7 bases are a match to TRBD1. CDR3 length equals 15 residues. Germline loops: CDR1 MNHEY, CDR2 SVGAGI. Germline trimming cut 6 bases from V and 7 bases from J; bases unmatched to any gene: 11. CDR3 residues: CASRETGFVGEKLFF. The CDR3 nucleotides are TGTGCCAGCAGGGAGACAGGGTTTGTTGGTGAAAAACTGTTTTTT.

The chain has TRBV7-3 and TRBJ1-1; TRBD1 matches 9 bases. The V gene end was trimmed by 3 bases and the J gene end by 5 bases; junction bases not matched to a gene: 1. The CDR3 covers 13 residues. The V gene's germline CDR1 is SGHTA and CDR2 FQGTGA. The chain's CDR3 is CASSFGQGTEAFF. CDR3 DNA sequence: TGTGCCAGCAGCTTCGGACAGGGGACTGAAGCTTTCTTT.

The J gene is TRBJ1-2, the V gene TRBV6-2 or TRBV6-3; D gene uncertain. The V gene lost 2 bases and the J gene lost 4 bases, with 17 bases spanning the gap. This CDR3 contains 16 residues. From germline, CDR1 is MNHEY and CDR2 SVGEGT. This CDR3 is CASSYPSVPGFYGYTF. The CDR3 DNA reads as TGTGCCAGCAGTTACCCATCCGTCCCCGGCTTCTATGGCTACACCTTC.

The gene calls are TRBV29-1 and TRBJ1-1, with a tentative D call TRBD1 (5 bases). From germline, CDR1 is SQVTM and CDR2 ANQGSEA. CDR3 length: 13 amino acids. The ends were cut back, 8 bases at V and 4 bases at J, with 17 bases in the middle. The CDR3 is CSIPLGGSTEAFF. In DNA, the CDR3 is TGCAGCATCCCTCTGGGGGGGAGCACTGAAGCTTTCTTT. Full variable domain (remainder filled in from reference TRBV29-1 and TRBJ1-1): SAVISQKPSRDICQRGTSLTIQCQVDSQVTMMFWYRQQPGQSLTLIATANQGSEATYESGFVIDKFPISRPNLTFSTLTVSNMSPEDSSIYLCSIPLGGSTEAFFGQGTRLTVV.

V is TRBV7-9 and J is TRBJ2-2; maybe TRBD1 (5 bases). Germline loops: CDR1 SEHNR, CDR2 FQNEAQ (reference sequence). V was trimmed by 5 bases and J by 7 bases, leaving 11 bases between them. The CDR3 has 13 amino acids. The CDR3 loop reads CASSPQGNGELFF. As DNA, the CDR3 is TGTGCCAGCAGCCCCCAGGGAAACGGGGAGCTGTTTTTT. The entire variable domain, with the rest obtained from reference TRBV7-9 and TRBJ2-2, is as follows: DTGVSQNPRHKITKRGQNVTFRCDPISEHNRLYWYRQTLGQGPEFLTYFQNEAQLEKSRLLSDRFSAERPKGSFSTLEIQRTEQGDSAMYLCASSPQGNGELFFGEGSRLTVL.

The rearrangement links TRBV6-5 to TRBJ2-3, with D perhaps matching TRBD1 (5 bases). There are 14 residues in the CDR3. V was trimmed by 4 bases and J by 5 bases, leaving 13 bases between them. The germline CDR1 and CDR2 sequences are MNHEY and SVGAGI. The CDR3 loop reads CASSFLATGDTQYF. The CDR3 nucleotides read TGTGCCAGCAGTTTTTTGGCTACAGGAGATACGCAGTATTTT.

This chain links TRBV28 with TRBJ2-7, with 8 bases fitting TRBD2. There are 15 residues in the CDR3. J was trimmed by 0 bases and V by 5 bases; bases with no gene match: 6. Germline assignment: CDR1 MDHEN and CDR2 SYDVKM. Written as DNA, the CDR3 is TGTGCCAGCAGTGTATTCACTAGCGGCTCCTACGAGCAGTACTTC. It encodes CASSVFTSGSYEQYF.

The chain combines TRBV19 with TRBJ2-1; 9 nucleotides match TRBD1. The V and J ends lost 7 bases and 4 bases, in that order; junction bases with no gene match: 8. Germline V lookup: CDR1 LNHDA, CDR2 SQIVND (reference sequence). CDR3 length equals 15 residues. CDR3 sequence: CASKVGTGNYNEQFF. The CDR3 DNA is TGTGCCAGTAAGGTTGGGACAGGGAATTACAATGAGCAGTTCTTC.

This clone was found once. The V and J genes are TRBV5-1 and TRBJ2-1; D is perhaps TRBD1 (6 bases). The germline V gene encodes CDR1 SGHRS and CDR2 YFSETQ. The CDR3 is 16 amino acids. V shed 4 bases and J shed 5 bases, with 19 bases lying between them. The CDR3, as DNA: TGCGCCAGCAGCCCCGTGGTGGGGGCAGCTAACAATGAGCAGTTCTTC. It is translated as CASSPVVGAANNEQFF.

The chain uses TRBV19 and TRBJ1-2; D possibly corresponds to TRBD1 (5 bases). V was clipped by 6 bases and J by 2 bases, with 13 bases between them. In germline, CDR1 is LNHDA, CDR2 SQIVND (reference sequence). The CDR3 sequence is 14 residues long. CDR3 bases: TGTGCCAGTAGCCTGACAGCTCCAAACTATGGCTACACCTTC. It yields the protein CASSLTAPNYGYTF.

Details on this clone: One end of the junction does not line up with germline, which may come from a read error. The V call is TRBV6-1, the J call TRBJ2-1, with TRBD2 matching over 13 bases. The CDR3 is made up of 17 amino acids. The germline CDR1 and CDR2 sequences are MNHNS and SASEGT. The CDR3 nucleotides are TGTGCCAGCACTGAAAGACTAGCGGGGGGAAGTAAGAATGAGCAGTTCTTC. Translated: CASTERLAGGSKNEQFF.

The rearrangement links TRBV28 to TRBJ2-1; tentatively, D is TRBD2 (6 bases). Germline CDR1 reads MDHEN; CDR2 reads SYDVKM. V gave up 5 bases and J gave up 0 bases, with 14 bases separating them. This CDR3 is 16 amino acids long. The CDR3 here is CASSERRGVSYNEQFF. As DNA, the CDR3 is TGTGCCAGCAGTGAAAGGCGGGGAGTCTCCTACAATGAGCAGTTCTTC.

This clone has a handful of counts. This sequence joins TRBV28 and TRBJ1-3; D possibly corresponds to TRBD1 (6 bases). V was cut by 8 bases and J by 1 base, with 12 bases left in between. The CDR3 is 14 residues long. Germline V gene data show CDR1 as MDHEN and CDR2 as SYDVKM. Here the CDR3 reads CASRQRGSGNTIYF. CDR3 in DNA: TGTGCCAGCCGCCAGAGGGGGTCTGGAAACACCATATATTTT. Complete variable domain (other parts from reference TRBV28 and TRBJ1-3): DVKVTQSSRYLVKRTGEKVFLECVQDMDHENMFWYRQDPGLGLRLIYFSYDVKMKEKGDIPEGYSVSREKKERFSLILESASTNQTSMYLCASRQRGSGNTIYFGEGSWLTVV.

The chain couples TRBV9 to TRBJ1-3; D not certain. V lost 6 bases to trimming and J lost 4 bases, with 8 bases between them. The CDR3 is 12 amino acids. Germline CDR1 is SGDLS and CDR2 is YYNGEE. The CDR3, as DNA: TGTGCCAGCACAACCGCAGGAAACACCATATATTTT. This codes for CASTTAGNTIYF.

The V call is TRBV6-6, the J call TRBJ1-2; 7 bases fit TRBD1. The germline CDR1 and CDR2 sequences are MNHNY and SVGAGI (reference sequence). This CDR3 has 18 amino acids. V was clipped by 5 bases and J by 6 bases; unmatched bases: 21. The CDR3 loop is CASSLRTGGIPSGDGYTF. The CDR3, as DNA: TGTGCCAGCAGTCTTCGGACAGGAGGAATCCCTTCTGGGGATGGCTACACCTTC.

V usage is TRBV6-1 and J usage is TRBJ2-1, with a possible D match to TRBD1 (6 bases). The CDR3 has 16 residues. Trimming removed 2 bases at V and 9 bases at J, with 20 bases between. In germline, CDR1 is MNHNS, CDR2 SASEGT. The CDR3 DNA sequence: TGTGCCAGCAGTGAATTTGGCAGGGGTCGGTTAGGTGAGCAGTTCTTC. Protein sequence: CASSEFGRGRLGEQFF.

The V and J genes are TRBV28 and TRBJ2-1; TRBD1 matches 7 bases. V gave up 5 bases and J gave up 2 bases; unmatched junction bases: 12. Per germline, CDR1 MDHEN and CDR2 SYDVKM. This CDR3 comprises 17 residues. In DNA form, the CDR3 reads TGTGCCAGCAGTCTACCCAAACAGGGGAGTGCCTACAATGAGCAGTTCTTC. Translating it yields CASSLPKQGSAYNEQFF.

This chain uses TRBV19 with TRBJ1-6; 7 nucleotides align to TRBD1. The CDR3 covers 15 residues. V gave up 6 bases and J gave up 6 bases; unmatched junction bases: 8. Germline CDR1 and CDR2: LNHDA and SQIVND (reference sequence). CDR3 sequence: CASRPDRSGNSPLHF. The CDR3 DNA reads as TGTGCCAGTAGACCGGACAGGAGTGGTAATTCACCCCTCCACTTT.

This clone was recorded once. The chain links TRBV7-2 to TRBJ2-7; 10 bases line up with TRBD2. V lost 5 bases to trimming and J lost 1 base; unmatched junction nucleotides: 8. The CDR3 covers 16 residues. CDR1 is SGHTA and CDR2 is FQGNSA in the germline V gene. The CDR3 reads CASSTQTSGSSYEQYF. The CDR3 DNA reads TGTGCCAGCAGCACCCAGACTAGCGGGTCATCCTACGAGCAGTACTTC.

This clone turned up a few times. The chain has TRBV2 and TRBJ1-1, with D perhaps TRBD1 (6 bases). CDR3 size: 13 residues. Germline CDR1 SNHLY, CDR2 FYNNEI. V shed 7 bases and J shed 1 base, with 10 bases lying between them. CDR3 residues: CASKWTENTEAFF. The CDR3 nucleotides read TGTGCCAGCAAGTGGACAGAGAACACTGAAGCTTTCTTT.

The chain employs TRBV6-5 and TRBJ1-3, with D uncertain. The V and J ends lost 5 bases and 0 bases respectively, with 11 bases between them. The CDR3 length is 15 residues. Per the germline V gene, CDR1 is MNHEY and CDR2 is SVGAGI. The CDR3 is CASSLGSSSGNTIYF. DNA for the CDR3: TGTGCCAGCAGTCTCGGTTCTAGCTCTGGAAACACCATATATTTT.

The J gene is TRBJ2-7, the V gene TRBV6-5, with a weak D call TRBD1 (6 bases). Germline V gene data show CDR1 as MNHEY and CDR2 as SVGAGI. V lost 6 bases, J lost 2 bases, and 11 bases lay in between. The CDR3 length is 13 residues. As DNA, the CDR3 is TGTGCCAGCAGCCAACAGGGTCCCTACGAGCAGTACTTC. Its protein product is CASSQQGPYEQYF.